This T cell receptor beta chain came from a study of shared clonotypes between healthy human individuals. Points on this clone: Its specificity is unknown.

In the naive CD8 group, cells lacked CD45RO and were positively selected for CCR7, so terminally differentiated effector memory CD45RA+ cells were left out. Original processing methods: There were no quality scores in the junction-only immunoSEQ sequences, so filtering differed. The protocol was immunoSEQ multiplex PCR, while the TCRdb copy is restricted to in-frame clones and leaves out a portion. V, J and clone size are those of that table, while D and trimming were read from the DNA. The sample lists about 750,000 clones; 85% to 95% were seen once. Study conclusions and caveats: Naive CD4 clonotypes overlapped across a handful of donors at about 5.3%.

With 1 base clipped from V and 6 bases from J, the junction kept 9 bases outside the gene matches. Germline V CDR1 and CDR2: LGHNA, YSLEER. CDR3 length: 16 amino acids. This sequence was found in a man aged 25 to 40 in good health. The chain combines TRBV4-3 with TRBJ2-7; 10 positions match TRBD2. Sequencing was done on a sample of naive CD8+ T cells sorted from blood. CDR3 residues: CASSQVFTSGIFEQYF. The CDR3 region has the DNA TGCGCCAGCAGCCAAGTATTTACTAGCGGGATATTCGAGCAGTACTTC.